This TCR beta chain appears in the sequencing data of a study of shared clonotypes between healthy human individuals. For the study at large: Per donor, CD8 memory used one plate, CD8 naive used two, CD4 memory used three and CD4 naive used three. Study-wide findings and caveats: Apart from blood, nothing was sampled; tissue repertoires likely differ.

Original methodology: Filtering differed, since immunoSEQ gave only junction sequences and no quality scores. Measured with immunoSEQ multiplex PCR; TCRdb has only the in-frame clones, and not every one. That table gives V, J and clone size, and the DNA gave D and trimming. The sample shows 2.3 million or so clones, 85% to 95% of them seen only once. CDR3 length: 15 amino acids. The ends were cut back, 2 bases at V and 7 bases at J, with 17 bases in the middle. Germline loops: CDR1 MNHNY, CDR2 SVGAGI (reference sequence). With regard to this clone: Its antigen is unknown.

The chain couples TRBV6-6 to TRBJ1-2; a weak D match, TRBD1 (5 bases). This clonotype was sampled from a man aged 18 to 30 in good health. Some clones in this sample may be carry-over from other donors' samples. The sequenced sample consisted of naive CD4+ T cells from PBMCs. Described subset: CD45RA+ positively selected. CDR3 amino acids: CASSYADPGNGGYTF. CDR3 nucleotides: TGTGCCAGCAGTTACGCGGACCCAGGGAACGGTGGCTACACCTTC.